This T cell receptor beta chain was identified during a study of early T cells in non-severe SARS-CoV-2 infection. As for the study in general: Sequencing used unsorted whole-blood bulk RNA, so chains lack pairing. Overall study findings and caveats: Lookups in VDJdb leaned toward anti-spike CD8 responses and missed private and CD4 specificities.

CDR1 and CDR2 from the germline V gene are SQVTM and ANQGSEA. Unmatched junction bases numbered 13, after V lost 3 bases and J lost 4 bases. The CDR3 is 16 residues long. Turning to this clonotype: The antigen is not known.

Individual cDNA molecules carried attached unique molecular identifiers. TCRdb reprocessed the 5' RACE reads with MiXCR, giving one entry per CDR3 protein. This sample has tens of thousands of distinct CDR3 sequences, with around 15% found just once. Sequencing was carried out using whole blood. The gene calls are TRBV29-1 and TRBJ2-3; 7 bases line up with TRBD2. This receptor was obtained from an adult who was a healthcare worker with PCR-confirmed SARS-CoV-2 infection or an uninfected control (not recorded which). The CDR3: CSVDARLAVLSDTQYF. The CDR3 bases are TGCAGCGTTGATGCGAGGCTAGCGGTTCTCTCAGATACGCAGTATTTT.